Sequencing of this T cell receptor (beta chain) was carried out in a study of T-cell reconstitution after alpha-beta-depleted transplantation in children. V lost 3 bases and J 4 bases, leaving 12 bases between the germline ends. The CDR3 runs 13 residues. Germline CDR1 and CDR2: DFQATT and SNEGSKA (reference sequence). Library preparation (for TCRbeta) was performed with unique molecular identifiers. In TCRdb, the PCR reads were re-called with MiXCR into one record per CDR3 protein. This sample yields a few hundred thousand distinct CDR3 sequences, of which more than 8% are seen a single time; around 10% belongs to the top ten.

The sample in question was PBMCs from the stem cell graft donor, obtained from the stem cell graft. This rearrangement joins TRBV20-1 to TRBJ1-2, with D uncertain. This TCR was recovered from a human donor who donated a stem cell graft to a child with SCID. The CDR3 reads CSASDRSSYGYTF. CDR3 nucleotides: TGCAGTGCTAGCGATCGGTCCTCCTATGGCTACACCTTC.